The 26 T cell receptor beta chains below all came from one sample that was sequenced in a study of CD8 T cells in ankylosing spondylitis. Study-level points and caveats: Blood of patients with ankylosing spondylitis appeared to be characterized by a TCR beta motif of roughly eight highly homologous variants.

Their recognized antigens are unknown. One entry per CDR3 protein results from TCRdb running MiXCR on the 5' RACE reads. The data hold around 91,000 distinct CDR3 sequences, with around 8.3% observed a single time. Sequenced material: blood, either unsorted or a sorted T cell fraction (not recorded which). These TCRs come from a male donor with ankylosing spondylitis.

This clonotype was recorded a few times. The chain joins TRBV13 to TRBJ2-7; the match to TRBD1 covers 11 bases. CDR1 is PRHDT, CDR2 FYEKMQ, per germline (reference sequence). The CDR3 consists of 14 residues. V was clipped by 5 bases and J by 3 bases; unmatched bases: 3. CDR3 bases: TGTGCCAGCAGCCCCGGGACAGGGGGCTACGAGCAGTACGTC. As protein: CASSPGTGGYEQYV.

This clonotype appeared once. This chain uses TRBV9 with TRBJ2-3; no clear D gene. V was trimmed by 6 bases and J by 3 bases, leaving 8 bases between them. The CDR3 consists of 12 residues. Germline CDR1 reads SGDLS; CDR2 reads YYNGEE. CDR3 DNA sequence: TGTGCCAGCACAGACGCTACAGATACGCAGTATTTT. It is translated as CASTDATDTQYF.

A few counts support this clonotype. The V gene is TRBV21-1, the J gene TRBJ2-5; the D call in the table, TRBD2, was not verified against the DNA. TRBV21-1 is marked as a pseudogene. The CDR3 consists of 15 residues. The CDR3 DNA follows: TGTGCCAGCAGCGAAACTAGCGGCGGTGAAGAGACCCAGTACTTC. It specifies CASSETSGGEETQYF.

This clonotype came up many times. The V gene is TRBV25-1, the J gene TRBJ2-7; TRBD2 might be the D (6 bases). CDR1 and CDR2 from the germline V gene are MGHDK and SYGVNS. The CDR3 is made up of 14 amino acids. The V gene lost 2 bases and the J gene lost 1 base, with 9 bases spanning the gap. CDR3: CASSETGGSYEQYF. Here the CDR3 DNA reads TGTGCCAGCAGTGAAACTGGAGGGTCCTACGAGCAGTACTTC.

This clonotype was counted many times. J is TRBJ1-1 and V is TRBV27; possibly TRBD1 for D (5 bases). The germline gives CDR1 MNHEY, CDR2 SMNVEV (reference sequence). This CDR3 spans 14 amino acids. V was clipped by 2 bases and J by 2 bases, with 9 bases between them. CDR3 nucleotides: TGTGCCAGCAGTTTAAGTAGGGGTAACACTGAAGCTTTCTTT. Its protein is CASSLSRGNTEAFF.

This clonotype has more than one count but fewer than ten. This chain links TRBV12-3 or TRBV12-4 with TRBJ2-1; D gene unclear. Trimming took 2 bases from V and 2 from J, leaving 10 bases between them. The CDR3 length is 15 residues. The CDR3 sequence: CASSLNWAPYNEQFF. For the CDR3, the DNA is TGTGCCAGCAGTTTAAATTGGGCCCCCTACAATGAGCAGTTCTTC.

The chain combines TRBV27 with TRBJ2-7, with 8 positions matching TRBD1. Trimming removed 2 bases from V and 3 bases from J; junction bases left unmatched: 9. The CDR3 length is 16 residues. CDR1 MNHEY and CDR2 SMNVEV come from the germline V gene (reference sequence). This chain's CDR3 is CASSLATGGGYYEQYF. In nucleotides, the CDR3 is TGTGCCAGCAGTTTAGCAACAGGGGGAGGCTACTACGAGCAGTACTTC.

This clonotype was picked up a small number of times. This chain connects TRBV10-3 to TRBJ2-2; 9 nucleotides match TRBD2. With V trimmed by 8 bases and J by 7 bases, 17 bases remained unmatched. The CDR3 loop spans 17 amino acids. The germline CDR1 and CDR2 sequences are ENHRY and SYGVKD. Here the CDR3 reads CAIGSPLLAGRDGELFF. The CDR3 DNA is TGTGCCATCGGAAGCCCCTTACTAGCGGGTAGAGACGGGGAGCTGTTTTTT.

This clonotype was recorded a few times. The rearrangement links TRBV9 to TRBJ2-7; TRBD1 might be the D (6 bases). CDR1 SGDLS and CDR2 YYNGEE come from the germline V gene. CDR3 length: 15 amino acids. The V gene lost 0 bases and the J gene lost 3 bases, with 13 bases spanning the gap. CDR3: CASSVEDSQYYEQYF. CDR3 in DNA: TGTGCCAGCAGCGTAGAGGACAGCCAATACTACGAGCAGTACTTC.

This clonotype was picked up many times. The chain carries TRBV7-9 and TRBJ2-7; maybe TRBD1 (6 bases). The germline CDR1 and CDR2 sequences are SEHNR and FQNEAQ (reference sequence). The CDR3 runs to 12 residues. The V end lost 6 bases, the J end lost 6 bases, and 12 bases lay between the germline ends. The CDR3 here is CASRPPGVEQYF. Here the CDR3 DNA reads TGTGCCAGCAGGCCACCAGGGGTCGAGCAGTACTTC.

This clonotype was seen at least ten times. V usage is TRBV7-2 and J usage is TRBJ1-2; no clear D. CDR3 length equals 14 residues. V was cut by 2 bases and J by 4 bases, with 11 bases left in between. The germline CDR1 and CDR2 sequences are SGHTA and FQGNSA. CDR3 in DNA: TGTGCCAGCAGCTTATTAGGCCCCCTCTATGGCTACACCTTC. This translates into CASSLLGPLYGYTF.

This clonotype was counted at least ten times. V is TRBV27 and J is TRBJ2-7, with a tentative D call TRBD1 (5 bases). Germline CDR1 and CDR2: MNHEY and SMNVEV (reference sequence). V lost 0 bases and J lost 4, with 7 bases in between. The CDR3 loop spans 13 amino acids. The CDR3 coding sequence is TGTGCCAGCAGTTTATCGGGGCTATACGAGCAGTACTTC. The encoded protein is CASSLSGLYEQYF.

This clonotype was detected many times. The CDR3: CASSLSRDSYSPLHF. For the CDR3, the DNA is TGTGCCAGCAGCTTGTCCCGGGACAGTTATTCACCCCTCCACTTT. The chain is built from TRBV7-8 and TRBJ1-6; 7 positions agree with TRBD1. Looked up from germline, CDR1 is SGHVS and CDR2 is FQNEAQ. The CDR3 runs to 15 residues. V lost 3 bases to trimming and J lost 8 bases; unmatched junction nucleotides: 7.

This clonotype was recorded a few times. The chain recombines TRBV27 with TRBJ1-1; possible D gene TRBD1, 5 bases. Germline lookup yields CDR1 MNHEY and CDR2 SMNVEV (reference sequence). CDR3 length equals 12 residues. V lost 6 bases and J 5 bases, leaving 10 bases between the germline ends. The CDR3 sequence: CASRLGGTEAFF. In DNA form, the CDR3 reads TGTGCCAGCAGACTGGGGGGTACTGAAGCTTTCTTT.

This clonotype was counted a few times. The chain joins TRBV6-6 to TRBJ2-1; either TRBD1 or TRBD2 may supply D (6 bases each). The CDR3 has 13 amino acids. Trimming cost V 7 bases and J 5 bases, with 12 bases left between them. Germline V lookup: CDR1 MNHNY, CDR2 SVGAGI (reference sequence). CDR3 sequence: CASTRGDDNEQFF. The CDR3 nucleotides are TGTGCCAGCACGAGGGGGGATGACAATGAGCAGTTCTTC.

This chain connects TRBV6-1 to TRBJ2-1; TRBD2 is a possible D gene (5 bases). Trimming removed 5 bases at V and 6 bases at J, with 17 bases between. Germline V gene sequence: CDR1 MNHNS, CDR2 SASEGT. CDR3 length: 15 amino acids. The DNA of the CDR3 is TGTGCCAGCAGTCCCCTGGAGCAGCGGATCAATGAGCAGTTCTTC. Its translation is CASSPLEQRINEQFF.

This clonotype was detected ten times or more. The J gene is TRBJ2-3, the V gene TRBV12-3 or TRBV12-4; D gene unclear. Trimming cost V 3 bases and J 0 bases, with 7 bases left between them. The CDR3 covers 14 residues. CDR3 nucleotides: TGTGCCAGCAGTTTCCTATATAGCACAGATACGCAGTATTTT. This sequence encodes CASSFLYSTDTQYF.

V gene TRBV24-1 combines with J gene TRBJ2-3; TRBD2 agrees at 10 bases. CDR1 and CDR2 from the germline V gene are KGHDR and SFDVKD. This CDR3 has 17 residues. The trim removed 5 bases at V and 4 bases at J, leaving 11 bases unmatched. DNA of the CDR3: TGTGCCACCAGTGCTCCATGGTTAGCGGGAGGCCCAGATACGCAGTATTTT. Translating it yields CATSAPWLAGGPDTQYF.

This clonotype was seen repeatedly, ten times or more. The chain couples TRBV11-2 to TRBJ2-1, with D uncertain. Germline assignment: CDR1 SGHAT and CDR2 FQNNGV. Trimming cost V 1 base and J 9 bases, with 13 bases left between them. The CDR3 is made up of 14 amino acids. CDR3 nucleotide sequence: TGTGCCAGCAGCTTAGTAGGCCTGGACGGTGAGCAGTTCTTC. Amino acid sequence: CASSLVGLDGEQFF.

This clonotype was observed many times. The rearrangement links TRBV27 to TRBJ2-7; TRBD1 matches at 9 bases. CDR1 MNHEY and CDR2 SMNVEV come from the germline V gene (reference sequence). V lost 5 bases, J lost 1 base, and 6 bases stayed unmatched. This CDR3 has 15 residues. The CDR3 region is CASSGEGQGSYEQYF. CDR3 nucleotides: TGTGCCAGCAGTGGGGAGGGACAGGGTTCCTACGAGCAGTACTTC.

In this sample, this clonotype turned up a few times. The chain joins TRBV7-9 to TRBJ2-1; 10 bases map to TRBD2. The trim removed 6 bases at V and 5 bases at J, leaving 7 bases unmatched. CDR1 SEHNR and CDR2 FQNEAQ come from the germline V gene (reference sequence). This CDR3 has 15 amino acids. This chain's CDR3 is CASSLDGTSDNEQFF. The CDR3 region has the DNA TGTGCCAGCAGTTTGGACGGGACTAGCGACAATGAGCAGTTCTTC.

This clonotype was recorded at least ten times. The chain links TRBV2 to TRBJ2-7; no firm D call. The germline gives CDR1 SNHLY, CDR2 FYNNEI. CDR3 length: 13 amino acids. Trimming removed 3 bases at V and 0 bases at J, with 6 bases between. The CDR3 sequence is CASSDRLSYEQYF. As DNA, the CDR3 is TGTGCCAGCAGTGATAGGCTCTCCTACGAGCAGTACTTC. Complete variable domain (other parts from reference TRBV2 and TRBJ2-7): EPEVTQTPSHQVTQMGQEVILRCVPISNHLYFYWYRQILGQKVEFLVSFYNNEISEKSEIFDDQFSVERPDGSNFTLKIRSTKLEDSAMYFCASSDRLSYEQYFGPGTRLTVT.

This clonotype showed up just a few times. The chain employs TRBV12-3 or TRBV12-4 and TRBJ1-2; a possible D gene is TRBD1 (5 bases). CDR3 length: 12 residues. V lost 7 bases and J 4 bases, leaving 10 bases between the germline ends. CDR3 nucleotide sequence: TGTGCCAGCACCGCCGGGACCTATGGCTACACCTTC. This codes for CASTAGTYGYTF.

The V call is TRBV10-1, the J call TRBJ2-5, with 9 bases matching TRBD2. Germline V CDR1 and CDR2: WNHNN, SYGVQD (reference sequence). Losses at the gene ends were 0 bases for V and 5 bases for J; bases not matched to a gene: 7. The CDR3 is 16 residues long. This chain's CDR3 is CASSESMAGGRETQYF. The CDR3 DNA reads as TGCGCCAGCAGTGAGTCGATGGCGGGAGGGAGGGAGACCCAGTACTTC.

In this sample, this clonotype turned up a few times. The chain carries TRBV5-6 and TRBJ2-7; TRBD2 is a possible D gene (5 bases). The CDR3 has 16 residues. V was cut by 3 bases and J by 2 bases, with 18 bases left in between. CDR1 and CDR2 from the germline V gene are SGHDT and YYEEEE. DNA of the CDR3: TGTGCCAGCAGCTCTAAATTTAGGACTCTACCCTACGAGCAGTACGTC. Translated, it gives CASSSKFRTLPYEQYV.

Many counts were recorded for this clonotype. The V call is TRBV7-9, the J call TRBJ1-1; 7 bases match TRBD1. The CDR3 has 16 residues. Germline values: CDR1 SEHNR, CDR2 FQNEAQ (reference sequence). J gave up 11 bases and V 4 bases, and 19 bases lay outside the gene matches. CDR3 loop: CASSSGTESALSQAFF. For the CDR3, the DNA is TGTGCCAGCAGCTCCGGGACAGAGTCCGCCCTCTCGCAGGCTTTCTTT. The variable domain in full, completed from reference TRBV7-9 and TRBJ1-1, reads DTGVSQNPRHKITKRGQNVTFRCDPISEHNRLYWYRQTLGQGPEFLTYFQNEAQLEKSRLLSDRFSAERPKGSFSTLEIQRTEQGDSAMYLCASSSGTESALSQAFFGQGTRLTVV.